The T cell receptor beta chain under discussion was sequenced for a study of OX40 agonist ivuxolimab in advanced cancers. For the study at large: A diagnosis of hepatocellular carcinoma, melanoma, renal cell or head and neck cancer was present in dose-escalation patients. Partial responses were seen in three patients, one with hepatocellular carcinoma and two with cutaneous melanoma. Overall study results and limits: The work left the antigen specificity of expanded peripheral T cells undetermined. There was clonal expansion of CD4+ and CD8+ blood T cells by week 6 at 0.1 to 3.0 mg/kg.

The length of the CDR3 is 16 residues. The germline gives CDR1 SGHTA, CDR2 FQGNSA. V trimming: 5 bases; J trimming: 6 bases; junction bases outside the gene matches: 10. Data came from immunoSEQ multiplex PCR; TCRdb stores just in-frame clones and leaves some out. This sample yields some 70,000 clones, of which around four fifths are seen a single time; 5.9% belongs to the top ten. This clone was recorded once. Its specificity is unknown. This sequence was found in an adult with an advanced solid tumor such as melanoma, head and neck, liver or kidney cancer. Specimen: CD4+ or CD8+ T cells sorted from blood, collected in a trial of the OX40 agonist ivuxolimab. The chain is built from TRBV7-2 and TRBJ2-4; 10 bases are a match to TRBD1. The CDR3: CASSAPTGGETNIQYF. CDR3 nucleotide sequence: TGTGCCAGCAGCGCCCCGACAGGGGGCGAAACAAACATTCAGTACTTC.